These T cell receptor beta chains were read from a single sample in a study of cytomegalovirus exposure and HLA in healthy donors. Using immunoSEQ multiplex PCR, the repertoire was profiled, and TCRdb retains in-frame clones only, with some absent. Of about 130,000 clones listed, 79% were seen once; the top ten hold 6.5% to 7%. The sequenced sample was PBMCs. These receptors came from a man aged 35 to 55 in good health and CMV-seropositive. The CDR3 runs from the conserved cysteine through the conserved F or W. Clone size is stated in some rows and not others, as once, few, many or a class when expanded.

clone_size cdr3_length j_call v_call cdr3_aa
. 15 TRBJ1-5 TRBV19 CASSEQGNSNQPQHF
. 13 TRBJ1-2 TRBV6-4 CASRDSRQTGYTF
. 15 TRBJ1-2 TRBV19 CASSTPTGGDYGYTF
. 14 TRBJ1-1 TRBV7-9 CASSLAWGPPGAFF
. 16 TRBJ2-1 TRBV19 CASSAGLAVEGNEQFF
. 14 TRBJ2-7 TRBV5-4 CASSPGLFNYEQYF
. 13 TRBJ2-5 TRBV6-4 CASSQNRGETQYF
. 14 TRBJ2-5 TRBV6-6 CASSYQTVQETQYF
. 15 TRBJ1-2 TRBV25-1 CASSDNMGADYGYTF
. 16 TRBJ2-4 TRBV13 CASSLSLAGADDIQYF
. 14 TRBJ2-7 TRBV10-1 CASSEMGRVDEQYF
. 13 TRBJ1-2 TRBV29-1 CSVVDRIPSGYTF
. 15 TRBJ2-5 TRBV6-5 CASSQGVTRQETQYF
. 15 TRBJ1-4 TRBV4-1 CASRFRDGGGEKLFF
. 14 TRBJ2-2 TRBV19 CASSGTGGPGELFF
. 11 TRBJ1-2 TRBV29-1 CSVEKGNGYTF
once 13 TRBJ2-7 TRBV11-3 CASSRGTHYEQYF
. 12 TRBJ1-2 TRBV23-1 CASSQRVDGYTF
. 16 TRBJ1-3 TRBV5-1 CASSFGQGATGNTIYF
. 17 TRBJ1-4 TRBV7-8 CASSLNGAREYNEKLFF
. 14 TRBJ2-7 TRBV19 CASSIEGTAYEQYF
. 12 TRBJ1-2 TRBV13 CASSREGRGYTF
. 15 TRBJ2-5 TRBV11-3 CASSLGQGQSETQYF
. 17 TRBJ1-5 TRBV15 CATSRALGTGEGQPQHF
few 16 TRBJ2-5 TRBV10-3 CAISSTGTSYRETQYF
. 16 TRBJ2-2 TRBV4-2 CASSPLGSSRTGELFF
. 13 TRBJ2-1 TRBV9 CASSVSGYNEQFF
once 15 TRBJ2-7 TRBV28 CASTKGGANSYEQYF
. 14 TRBJ2-2 TRBV11-1 CASSREGYTGELFF
few 16 TRBJ2-2 TRBV5-1 CASSSPGQGSTGELFF
. 14 TRBJ2-5 TRBV19 CASSFWTGDETQYF
. 16 TRBJ2-2 TRBV5-6 CASSLRDRGIVGELFF
few 17 TRBJ2-1 TRBV5-1 CASSYMTSGSSYNEQFF
. 16 TRBJ2-5 TRBV4-1 CASSQDRRGRQETQYF
. 14 TRBJ1-2 TRBV30 CAWGYRGSRHGYTF
. 16 TRBJ2-1 TRBV5-1 CASSLGAGGANNEQFF
. 14 TRBJ1-2 TRBV29-1 CSVGLQSFNYGYTF
. 14 TRBJ1-5 TRBV2 CASSRSTKNQPQHF
. 16 TRBJ2-6 TRBV5-1 CASSLGSVSGANVLTF
. 15 TRBJ2-2 TRBV11-3 CASSEGQGYTGELFF
. 12 TRBJ1-4 TRBV28 CASSQLNEKLFF
. 15 TRBJ1-2 TRBV28 CASSQDRKYGYGYTF
. 12 TRBJ2-7 TRBV10-3 CAISADRYEQYF
. 11 TRBJ2-1 TRBV29-1 CSVSTLNEQFF
. 14 TRBJ1-1 TRBV10-3 CAISMDRADTEAFF
. 15 TRBJ2-1 TRBV6-1 CASKRDRAPGDEQFF
once 15 TRBJ1-4 TRBV27 CASRLNRATNEKLFF
. 16 TRBJ1-2 TRBV14 CASSQDADGGPYGYTF
once 14 TRBJ1-1 TRBV6-1 CASSGARGRTEAFF
. 18 TRBJ2-2 TRBV18 CASSPLSLAGVDTGELFF
. 16 TRBJ2-7 TRBV28 CASSSYSGRASREQYF
. 14 TRBJ2-5 TRBV7-9 CASSWTSWQETQYF
. 15 TRBJ1-2 TRBV6-5 CASNPRGERGYGYTF